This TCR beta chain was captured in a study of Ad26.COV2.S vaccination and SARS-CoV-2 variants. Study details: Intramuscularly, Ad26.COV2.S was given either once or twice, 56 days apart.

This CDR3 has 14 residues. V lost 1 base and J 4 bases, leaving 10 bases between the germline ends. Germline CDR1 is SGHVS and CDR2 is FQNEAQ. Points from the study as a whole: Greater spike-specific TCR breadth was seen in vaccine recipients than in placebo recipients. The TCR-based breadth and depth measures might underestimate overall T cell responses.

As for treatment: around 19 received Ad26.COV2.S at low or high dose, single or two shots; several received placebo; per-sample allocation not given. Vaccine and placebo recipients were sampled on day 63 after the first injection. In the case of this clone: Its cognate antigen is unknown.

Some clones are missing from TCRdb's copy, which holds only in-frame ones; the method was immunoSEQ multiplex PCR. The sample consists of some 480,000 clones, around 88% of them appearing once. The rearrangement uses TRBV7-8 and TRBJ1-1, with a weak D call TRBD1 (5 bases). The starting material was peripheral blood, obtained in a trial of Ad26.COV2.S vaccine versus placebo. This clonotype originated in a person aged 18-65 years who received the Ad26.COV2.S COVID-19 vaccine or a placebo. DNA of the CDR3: TGTGCCAGCAGCTTAGTCGGGGGGGGCACTGAAGCTTTCTTT. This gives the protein CASSLVGGGTEAFF.